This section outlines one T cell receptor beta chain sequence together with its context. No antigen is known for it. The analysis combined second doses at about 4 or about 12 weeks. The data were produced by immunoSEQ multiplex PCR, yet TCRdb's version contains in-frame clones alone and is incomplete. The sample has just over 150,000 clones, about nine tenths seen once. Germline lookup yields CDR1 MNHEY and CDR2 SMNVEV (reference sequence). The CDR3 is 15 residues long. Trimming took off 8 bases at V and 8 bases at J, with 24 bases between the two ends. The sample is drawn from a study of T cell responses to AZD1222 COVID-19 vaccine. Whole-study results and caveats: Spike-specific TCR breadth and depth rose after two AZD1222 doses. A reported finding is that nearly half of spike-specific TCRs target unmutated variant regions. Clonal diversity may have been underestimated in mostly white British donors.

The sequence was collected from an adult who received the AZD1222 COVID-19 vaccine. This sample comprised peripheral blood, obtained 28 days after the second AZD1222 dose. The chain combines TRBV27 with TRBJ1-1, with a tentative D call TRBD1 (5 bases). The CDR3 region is CASPGGRGRCVEAFF. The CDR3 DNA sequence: TGTGCCAGCCCGGGGGGACGAGGACGTTGTGTCGAAGCTTTCTTT.